This entry concerns a single T cell receptor (beta chain). Its target antigen remains unknown. Base qualities are not at hand, and no much larger clone is one base apart. The CDR3 regions of human TCRbeta chains were subjected to immunosequencing. Under the source paper's analysis protocol: Repertoire TCRs were matched against a reference library of SARS-CoV-2-specific TCRs generated with the MIRA antigen-specificity platform. Breadth was defined as the fraction of unique TCRs that were SARS-CoV-2-associated, and depth was defined as the fraction of total T cells that were SARS-CoV-2-associated. Using the MIRA data, every spike-specific TCR was mapped to the spike region that the TCR reacted to and assigned to either a CD4 or a CD8 class. Log10-transformed breadth and depth values were compared by one-way ANOVA with Sidak's multiple comparisons tests. In its TCRdb copy, this immuneACCESS table keeps in-frame sequences only and misses some clones. Where compared with another copy, unresolved V genes explain less than half of these, and the others have no known cause. The V and J calls and the clone size are those of that table, but D and trimming were determined from the DNA. The sample contains about 120,000 clones, roughly 90% of them found a single time. The ten most abundant clones make up 11% to 15% of the sample.

This sample was taken from a study of T cell responses to AZD1222 COVID-19 vaccine (dated by TCRdb to the early 2020s). For the wider study: Because spike-specific TCR depth and breadth did not differ between the two schedules, AZD1222 recipients who got a second dose at roughly 4 weeks were pooled with those who got a second dose at roughly 12 weeks. A total of approximately 230 trial participants underwent TCR sequencing, of whom around 200 received two doses of AZD1222 and some 25 received two doses of the MenACWY control vaccine. Trial participants were enrolled into age subgroups of 18-55, 56-69 and 70-plus years, which contained about 150, 28 and 57 TCR-sequenced participants, respectively.

CDR1 and CDR2 were assigned from the germline V gene (reference sequence) as LNHDA and SQIVND. Relative to germline, V is missing 3 bases and J is missing 1 base, with 6 bases of the junction outside any gene match. Its CDR3 holds 16 amino acids, cysteine through phenylalanine. Of all the DNA, just the CDR3 is kept, 48 bases in frame from base 1. In the paper's terms, the time point label means: baseline before first vaccination. Samples from vaccinated people were obtained from the UK trials COV001 and COV002, which included a single-blind randomized controlled phase 2/3 trial of AZD1222 (ChAdOx1 nCoV-19) in healthy adults. Trial participant PBMC samples were collected at day 0 and day 28 after the second dose for TCRbeta chain sequencing. The paper as a whole reports these results and caveats: Because no day 14 peak-response samples were available, the repertoires could be characterized only after the peak T cell response. In the small 56-69-year group, the increase in depth fell short of significance, most likely because of low power. Participants were mostly white British and included more females than males, and it was suggested by the authors that clonal diversity may have been underestimated. A significant rise in spike-specific TCR breadth and depth was observed after two AZD1222 doses relative to day 0 and relative to MenACWY recipients. Reportedly, almost half of the unique spike-specific TCRs recognized epitopes lying outside the regions that are mutated in the B.1.351 and B.1.1.7 variants. Vaccine-associated CD4 TCRs spanned the whole spike protein, with dominant responses in regions 160-218 and 743-854. Conclusions about previously exposed vaccinees were limited because only a handful of AZD1222 recipients were SARS-CoV-2 seropositive at baseline.

This TCR was sampled from an adult in good health. The sample in question was peripheral blood, obtained on day 0 of AZD1222 vaccination. This chain is built from TRBV19 and TRBJ1-5; TRBD1 lines up with 7 middle nucleotides. The encoded CDR3 is CASSISYRGSNQPQHF. Here is the DNA: TGTGCCAGTAGTATTAGTTACAGGGGAAGCAATCAGCCCCAGCATTTT.